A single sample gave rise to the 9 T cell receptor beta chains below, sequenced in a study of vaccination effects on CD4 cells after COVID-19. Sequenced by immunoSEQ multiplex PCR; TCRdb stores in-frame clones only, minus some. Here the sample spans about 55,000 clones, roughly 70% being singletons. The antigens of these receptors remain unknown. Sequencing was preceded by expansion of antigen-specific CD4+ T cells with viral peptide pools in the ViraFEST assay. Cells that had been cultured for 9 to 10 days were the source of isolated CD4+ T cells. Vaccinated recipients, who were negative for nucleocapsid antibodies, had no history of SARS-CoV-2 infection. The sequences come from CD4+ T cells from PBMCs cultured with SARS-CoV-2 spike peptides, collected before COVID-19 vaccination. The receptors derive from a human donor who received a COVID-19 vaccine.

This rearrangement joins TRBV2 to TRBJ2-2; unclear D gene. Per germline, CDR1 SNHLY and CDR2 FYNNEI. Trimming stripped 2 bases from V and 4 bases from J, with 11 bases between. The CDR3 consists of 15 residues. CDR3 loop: CASSERLDGTGELFF. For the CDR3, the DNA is TGTGCCAGCAGTGAACGTCTAGACGGCACCGGGGAGCTGTTTTTT.

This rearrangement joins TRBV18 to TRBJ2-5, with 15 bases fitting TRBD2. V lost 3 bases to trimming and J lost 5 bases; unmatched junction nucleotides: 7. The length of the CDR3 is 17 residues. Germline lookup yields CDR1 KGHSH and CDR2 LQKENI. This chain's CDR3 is CASSPGLAGGTQETQYF. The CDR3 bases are TGTGCCAGCTCACCGGGACTAGCGGGGGGTACCCAGGAGACCCAGTACTTC.

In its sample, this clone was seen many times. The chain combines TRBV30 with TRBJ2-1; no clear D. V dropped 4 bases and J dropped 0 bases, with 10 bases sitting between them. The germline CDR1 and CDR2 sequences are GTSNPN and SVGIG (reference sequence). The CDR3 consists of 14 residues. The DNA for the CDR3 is TGTGCCTGGAAGCCCCCGAGCTCCTACAATGAGCAGTTCTTC. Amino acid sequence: CAWKPPSSYNEQFF.

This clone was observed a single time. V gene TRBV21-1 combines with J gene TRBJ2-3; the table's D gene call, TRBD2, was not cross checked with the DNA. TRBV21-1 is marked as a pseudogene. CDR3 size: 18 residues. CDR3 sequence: CASSKARMTSGTTDTQYF. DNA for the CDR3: TGTGCCAGCAGCAAAGCCAGAATGACTAGCGGGACCACAGATACGCAGTATTTT.

CDR3 loop: CASKDSSSGNTIYF. As DNA, the CDR3 is TGTGCCAGCAAGGACAGTAGCTCTGGAAACACCATATATTTT. The chain carries TRBV28 and TRBJ1-3, with D tentatively TRBD1 (6 bases). Looked up from germline, CDR1 is MDHEN and CDR2 is SYDVKM. V was pared by 7 bases and J by 0 bases, with 10 bases between. The CDR3 sequence is 14 residues long.

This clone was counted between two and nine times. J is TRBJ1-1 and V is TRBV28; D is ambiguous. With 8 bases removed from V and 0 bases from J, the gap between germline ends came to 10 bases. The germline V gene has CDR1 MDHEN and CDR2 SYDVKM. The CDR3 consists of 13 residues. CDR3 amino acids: CASFGPMNTEAFF. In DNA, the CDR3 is TGTGCCAGCTTTGGCCCCATGAACACTGAAGCTTTCTTT. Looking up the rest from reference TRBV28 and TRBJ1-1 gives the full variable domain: DVKVTQSSRYLVKRTGEKVFLECVQDMDHENMFWYRQDPGLGLRLIYFSYDVKMKEKGDIPEGYSVSREKKERFSLILESASTNQTSMYLCASFGPMNTEAFFGQGTRLTVV.

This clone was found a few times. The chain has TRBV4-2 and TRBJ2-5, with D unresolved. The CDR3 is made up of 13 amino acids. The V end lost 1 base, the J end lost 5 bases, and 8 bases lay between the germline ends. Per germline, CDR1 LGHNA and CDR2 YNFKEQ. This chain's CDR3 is CASSQGTWETQYF. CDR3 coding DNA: TGTGCCAGCAGCCAAGGGACGTGGGAGACCCAGTACTTC.

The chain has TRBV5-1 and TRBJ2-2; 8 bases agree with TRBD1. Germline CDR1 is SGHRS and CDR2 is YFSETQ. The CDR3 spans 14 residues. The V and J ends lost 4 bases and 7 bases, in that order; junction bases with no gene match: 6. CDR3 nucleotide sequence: TGCGCCAGCAGCCCGGGACAGGAAGGCGGGGAGCTGTTTTTT. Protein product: CASSPGQEGGELFF.

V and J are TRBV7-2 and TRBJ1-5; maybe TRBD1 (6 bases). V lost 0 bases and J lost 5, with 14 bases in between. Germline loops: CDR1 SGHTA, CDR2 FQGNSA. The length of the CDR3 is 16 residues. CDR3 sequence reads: CASSLAGTLGYQPQHF. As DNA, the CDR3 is TGTGCCAGCAGCTTAGCCGGGACACTTGGCTATCAGCCCCAGCATTTT.